This TCR beta chain was retrieved from a study of blood T cell repertoires in COVID-19. Study in general: Sources were T cells, B-cell-depleted T cells, or PBMCs; the material itself was cDNA or gDNA.

Libraries were prepared by immunoSEQ multiplex PCR; TCRdb keeps only in-frame clonotypes and omits some of them. Of about 180,000 clones listed, roughly 77% are singletons. V was shortened by 5 bases and J by 1 base, with 9 bases between the two germline ends. This CDR3 contains 13 residues. The V gene's germline CDR1 is SGHDT and CDR2 YYEEEE. The source of this sequence is a woman older than 75 with COVID-19, enrolled during active disease. The gene calls are TRBV5-6 and TRBJ2-5, with a weak D call TRBD1 (5 bases). The specimen was peripheral blood. The CDR3 reads CASSLGVQETQYF. The CDR3 DNA reads as TGTGCCAGCAGTCTAGGGGTCCAAGAGACCCAGTACTTC.